This record looks at one T cell receptor (beta chain) sequence and its context. Its antigen is not identified. The sample comes from a study of T cells in narcolepsy. Overall study: Patients with NT1 or NT2 and healthy control donors were enrolled. Study results and caveats: Autoreactive clonotypes reportedly recurred in blood of same and different patients, not controls. Comparing one patient's CSF and blood CD4+ clonotypes highlighted HCRT- and TRIB2-specific autoreactive clonotypes.

V was pared by 1 base and J by 2 bases, with 10 bases between. Germline assignment: CDR1 LGHNA and CDR2 YNFKEQ. CDR3 length equals 15 residues. TCRdb's table, derived via immunoSEQ multiplex PCR, lists solely in-frame clones and lacks some. The table shows approximately 35,000 clones, with 75% to 90% occurring only once. Sequenced material: memory (CD45RA-) CD4+ T cells from blood. This clonotype originated in a human donor in good health. This chain uses TRBV4-2 with TRBJ2-3; D uncertain. CDR3 in amino acids: CASSQGAFNTDTQYF. CDR3 nucleotides: TGTGCCAGCAGCCAAGGGGCCTTTAACACAGATACGCAGTATTTT.